This T cell receptor (beta chain) was found in a study of molecular identifiers for immune sequencing clone quantification. Study summary: Across replicate runs, RNA obtained from about 20,000 or 100,000 naive CD8 cells was divided into five, with four undergoing sequencing.

V lost 5 bases to trimming and J lost 6 bases; unmatched junction nucleotides: 9. This CDR3 is 14 amino acids long. TCRdb re-analysed the PCR reads in MiXCR, keeping a single row per CDR3 protein. The sample carries some 88,000 distinct CDR3 sequences, 21% recorded once. The origin of this receptor is a human donor in good health. Some libraries in this study had Jurkat cell RNA spiked in. The source material was naive CD8+ T cells from blood, with Jurkat cell RNA spiked in. Subset indicated: FACS-sorted CD8+CD4-CCR7+CD45RA+ naive T cells. The chain uses TRBV12-3 or TRBV12-4 and TRBJ2-5; TRBD1 aligns across 7 bases. CDR3 DNA: TGTGCCAGCAGTCCCAGACAGGGCTTACAGACCCAGTACTTC. This translates into CASSPRQGLQTQYF.